This T cell receptor beta chain was observed in a study of molecular identifiers for immune sequencing clone quantification. CDR3 size: 13 residues. CDR1 is DFQATT and CDR2 is SNEGSKA in the germline V gene (reference sequence). V was cut by 6 bases and J by 3 bases, with 13 bases left in between. TCRdb passed the PCR reads through MiXCR, listing each CDR3 protein once. Seen here are over 65,000 distinct CDR3 sequences, around 27% observed once, and the top ten hold approximately 0.8%. Sequenced sample: naive CD8+ T cells from blood, with Jurkat cell RNA spiked in. Regarding subset: FACS-sorted CD8+CD4-CCR7+CD45RA+ naive T cells. The chain is built from TRBV20-1 and TRBJ2-3; D is unresolved. This receptor was identified in a human donor in good health. Some libraries in this study had Jurkat cell RNA spiked in. In nucleotides, the CDR3 is TGCAGTGCCGGACGGATCGGTACAGATACGCAGTATTTT. It encodes CSAGRIGTDTQYF.